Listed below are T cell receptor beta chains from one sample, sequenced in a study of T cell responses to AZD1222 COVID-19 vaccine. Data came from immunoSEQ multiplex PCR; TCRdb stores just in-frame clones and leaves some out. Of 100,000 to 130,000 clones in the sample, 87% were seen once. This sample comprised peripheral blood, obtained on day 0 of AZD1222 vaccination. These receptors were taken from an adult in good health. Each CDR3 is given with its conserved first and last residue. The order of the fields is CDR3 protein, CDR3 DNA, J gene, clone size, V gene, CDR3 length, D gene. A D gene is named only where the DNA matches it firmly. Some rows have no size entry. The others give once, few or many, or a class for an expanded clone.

CDR3: CASSQEGVGSPLHF; DNA: TGCGCCAGCAGCCAAGAGGGGGTAGGGTCACCCCTCCACTTT; J: TRBJ1-6; size: NA; V: TRBV4-3; length: 14; D: NA
CDR3: CATSDRTNSGETQYF; DNA: TGTGCCACCAGTGATCGGACTAATTCGGGAGAGACCCAGTACTTC; J: TRBJ2-5; size: once; V: TRBV24-1; length: 15; D: NA
CDR3: CASSVGAVRYGYTF; DNA: TGTGCCAGCAGCGTAGGGGCAGTTCGATATGGCTACACCTTC; J: TRBJ1-2; size: NA; V: TRBV9; length: 14; D: NA
CDR3: CASSHQGSPLHF; DNA: TGTGCCAGCAGCCACCAGGGTTCACCCCTCCACTTT; J: TRBJ1-6; size: once; V: TRBV3-1/TRBV3-2; length: 12; D: NA
CDR3: CASSQDVTGYYNEQFF; DNA: TGTGCCAGCAGCCAAGACGTGACGGGTTACTACAATGAGCAGTTCTTC; J: TRBJ2-1; size: NA; V: TRBV3-1/TRBV3-2; length: 16; D: NA
CDR3: CASSQESRGRDSPLHF; DNA: TGTGCCAGCAGCCAAGAAAGCCGGGGTCGGGATTCACCCCTCCACTTT; J: TRBJ1-6; size: NA; V: TRBV4-2; length: 16; D: NA
CDR3: CAISERASGSSYNEQFF; DNA: TGTGCCATCAGTGAGCGCGCTAGCGGGAGCTCCTACAATGAGCAGTTCTTC; J: TRBJ2-1; size: NA; V: TRBV10-3; length: 17; D: TRBD2
CDR3: CASSLSSGTARYNEQFF; DNA: TGTGCCAGCAGCTTGTCAAGCGGCACAGCCCGCTACAATGAGCAGTTCTTC; J: TRBJ2-1; size: NA; V: TRBV5-4; length: 17; D: NA
CDR3: CASSPTVEGNQPQHF; DNA: TGTGCCAGCAGCCCAACGGTGGAGGGCAATCAGCCCCAGCATTTT; J: TRBJ1-5; size: NA; V: TRBV6-2/TRBV6-3; length: 15; D: NA
CDR3: CATSDQGTDTQYF; DNA: TGTGCCACCAGTGATCAGGGCACAGATACGCAGTATTTT; J: TRBJ2-3; size: NA; V: TRBV24-1; length: 13; D: NA
CDR3: CASSLSQGGSGNTIYF; DNA: TGCGCCAGCAGCTTGAGCCAGGGAGGCTCTGGAAACACCATATATTTT; J: TRBJ1-3; size: NA; V: TRBV5-1; length: 16; D: NA
CDR3: CASSYPAGGTAGELFF; DNA: TGTGCCAGCAGTTACCCTGCGGGAGGAACGGCCGGGGAGCTGTTTTTT; J: TRBJ2-2; size: NA; V: TRBV6-2/TRBV6-3; length: 16; D: TRBD2
CDR3: CASSPGLAGDNEQFF; DNA: TGTGCCAGCAGCCCCGGACTAGCGGGAGATAATGAGCAGTTCTTC; J: TRBJ2-1; size: NA; V: TRBV7-7; length: 15; D: TRBD2
CDR3: CASSVAGTEAFF; DNA: TGTGCCAGCAGCGTAGCAGGTACTGAAGCTTTCTTT; J: TRBJ1-1; size: NA; V: TRBV9; length: 12; D: NA
CDR3: CASSPDRGTGETQYF; DNA: TGCGCCAGCAGCCCAGACAGGGGGACTGGGGAGACCCAGTACTTC; J: TRBJ2-5; size: NA; V: TRBV4-3; length: 15; D: TRBD1
CDR3: CASSIWRASNQPQHF; DNA: TGTGCCAGTAGTATTTGGAGGGCGAGCAATCAGCCCCAGCATTTT; J: TRBJ1-5; size: few; V: TRBV19; length: 15; D: NA
CDR3: CASSQDHLLKGARASYEQYF; DNA: TGTGCCAGCAGCCAAGATCACTTGCTAAAGGGGGCCAGGGCATCCTACGAGCAGTACTTC; J: TRBJ2-7; size: NA; V: TRBV3-1/TRBV3-2; length: 20; D: TRBD1
CDR3: CASGTPQETQYF; DNA: TGTGCCAGCGGGACACCCCAAGAGACCCAGTACTTC; J: TRBJ2-5; size: NA; V: TRBV3-1/TRBV3-2; length: 12; D: NA
CDR3: CASSGTLREQYF; DNA: TGTGCCAGCAGCGGAACGTTGCGCGAGCAGTACTTC; J: TRBJ2-7; size: NA; V: TRBV7-8; length: 12; D: NA
CDR3: CASSFGSDTQYF; DNA: TGTGCCAGCAGCTTTGGGTCAGATACGCAGTATTTT; J: TRBJ2-3; size: NA; V: TRBV11-2; length: 12; D: NA
CDR3: CASSFYGNEAFF; DNA: TGTGCCAGCAGTTTCTATGGGAATGAAGCTTTCTTT; J: TRBJ1-1; size: NA; V: TRBV12-3/TRBV12-4; length: 12; D: NA
CDR3: CASSWSFKTGNTEAFF; DNA: TGCGCCAGCAGCTGGAGTTTTAAGACTGGCAACACTGAAGCTTTCTTT; J: TRBJ1-1; size: NA; V: TRBV5-1; length: 16; D: NA
CDR3: CASSSYRELFF; DNA: TGTGCCAGCAGCTCCTACCGGGAGCTGTTTTTT; J: TRBJ2-2; size: once; V: TRBV5-8; length: 11; D: NA
CDR3: CASSYREPSYNEQFF; DNA: TGTGCCAGCAGTTACAGGGAACCGTCCTACAATGAGCAGTTCTTC; J: TRBJ2-1; size: NA; V: TRBV6-2/TRBV6-3; length: 15; D: NA
CDR3: CASSLKAAPSTDTQYF; DNA: TGTGCCAGCAGCTTAAAGGCGGCGCCTAGCACAGATACGCAGTATTTT; J: TRBJ2-3; size: NA; V: TRBV7-8; length: 16; D: NA
CDR3: CASRTGAGANVLTF; DNA: TGTGCCAGCAGAACAGGGGCTGGGGCCAACGTCCTGACTTTC; J: TRBJ2-6; size: NA; V: TRBV2; length: 14; D: TRBD1
CDR3: CASSLETSGSLGMALYEQYF; DNA: TGTGCCAGCAGCTTAGAGACTAGCGGATCATTAGGGATGGCCCTCTACGAGCAGTACTTC; J: TRBJ2-7; size: NA; V: TRBV11-2; length: 20; D: TRBD2
CDR3: CTSSLCGGTNEKLFF; DNA: TGCACCAGCAGCTTATGTGGGGGAACTAATGAAAAACTGTTTTTT; J: TRBJ1-4; size: NA; V: TRBV1; length: 15; D: NA
CDR3: CASSYYRQESPLHF; DNA: TGTGCCAGCAGTTACTATAGACAGGAATCACCCCTCCACTTT; J: TRBJ1-6; size: NA; V: TRBV6-5; length: 14; D: NA
CDR3: CASSEGPWGYGYTF; DNA: TGTGCCAGCAGTGAAGGCCCCTGGGGCTATGGCTACACCTTC; J: TRBJ1-2; size: NA; V: TRBV27; length: 14; D: NA
CDR3: CASSVGAGILTEAFF; DNA: TGTGCCAGCAGCGTAGGTGCAGGGATACTCACTGAAGCTTTCTTT; J: TRBJ1-1; size: few; V: TRBV9; length: 15; D: NA
CDR3: CASSWSPSTDTQYF; DNA: TGTGCCAGCAGTTGGTCGCCTAGCACAGATACGCAGTATTTT; J: TRBJ2-3; size: NA; V: TRBV6-5; length: 14; D: NA
CDR3: CASNTQGPESPGSQHF; DNA: TGTGCCAGCAATACCCAGGGACCCGAGTCCCCCGGGTCCCAGCATTTT; J: TRBJ1-5; size: NA; V: TRBV28; length: 16; D: NA
CDR3: CASSDETYSNQPQHF; DNA: TGTGCCAGCAGTGACGAGACATATAGCAATCAGCCCCAGCATTTT; J: TRBJ1-5; size: NA; V: TRBV6-4; length: 15; D: NA
CDR3: CASSYGGLSNEKLFF; DNA: TGTGCCAGCAGTTACGGGGGACTGAGTAATGAAAAACTGTTTTTT; J: TRBJ1-4; size: NA; V: TRBV6-2/TRBV6-3; length: 15; D: NA